The clone carrying this T cell receptor (beta chain) turned up a few times. What it binds is not known. MiXCR, applied by TCRdb to the 5' RACE reads, yields one record per CDR3 protein. The table records about 440,000 distinct CDR3 sequences, 20% of them present only once. These data are taken from a study of T-cell memory formation after mild COVID-19. Across the whole study: Among the donors, TCR clusters were largely specific to each donor. General study findings and limits: Cross-reactive memory seemingly joined, as some responding clones were found in pre-infection memory. CD4/CD8 balance characterized clones contracting day 15 to 85, and CD4+ skew characterized later expanders. CD8+ contracting clones occupied EMRA, while CD4+ ones occupied mainly CM and EM.

V was trimmed by 2 bases and J by 2 bases, leaving 5 bases between them. The length of the CDR3 is 13 residues. Germline V lookup: CDR1 MNHEY, CDR2 SVGAGI. The source of this sequence is an adult woman who had mild COVID-19 (a few samples of this study predate the infection). Cell type and time point are not known. Sequenced input: PBMCs or a T cell subset sorted from them (not recorded which). This chain uses TRBV6-5 with TRBJ2-3; D remains unclear. The chain's CDR3 is CASSYTDTDTQYF. The CDR3 DNA reads as TGTGCCAGCAGTTACACCGACACAGATACGCAGTATTTT.